Each of the 27 T cell receptor beta chains below was sequenced from the same sample in a study of T cells in Graves' hyperthyroidism and ophthalmopathy. Regions amplified from RNA transcripts were the TCR beta CDR3 regions. HTBI primers drove first-round RT-PCR of the TCR CDR3. Each CDR3 protein is one row after TCRdb ran MiXCR on the multiplex PCR reads. The table lists around 540,000 distinct CDR3 sequences, about 16% of them singletons, with 25% to 35% in the top ten. Sequencing was performed on blood. Source of these receptors: a young woman with Graves' ophthalmopathy.

This clonotype was counted only a few times. This sequence joins TRBV29-1 and TRBJ2-5; 14 nucleotides match TRBD2. J lost 5 bases, V lost 4 bases, and 9 bases had no gene match. CDR1 is SQVTM and CDR2 is ANQGSEA in the germline V gene. This CDR3 is 16 amino acids long. The CDR3 DNA reads as TGCAGCGTTGGACTAGCGGGAGGGCCCCGGGAGGAGACCCAGTACTTC. It specifies CSVGLAGGPREETQYF.

The genes are TRBV11-3 and TRBJ2-7; the D gene is possibly TRBD1 (5 bases). Germline lookup yields CDR1 SGHNT and CDR2 YENEEA. This CDR3 comprises 14 residues. V gave up 4 bases and J gave up 2 bases, with 12 bases separating them. The CDR3 DNA sequence: TGTGCCAGCAGCTCCCCGACAGACACCTACGAGCAGTACTTC. Protein product: CASSSPTDTYEQYF. The full variable domain, with the rest looked up from reference TRBV11-3 and TRBJ2-7, is EAGVVQSPRYKIIEKKQPVAFWCNPISGHNTLYWYLQNLGQGPELLIRYENEEAVDDSQLPKDRFSAERLKGVDSTLKIQPAELGDSAVYLCASSSPTDTYEQYFGPGTRLTVT.

The chain couples TRBV20-1 to TRBJ2-1, with 11 bases that match TRBD2. The CDR3 has 13 residues. CDR1 DFQATT and CDR2 SNEGSKA come from the germline V gene (reference sequence). In DNA, the CDR3 is TGCACCACCCGGGGGGGTAGCGGGAGGGCGCAGTTCTTC. Translated: CTTRGGSGRAQFF.

This clonotype was counted many times. The chain couples TRBV6-2 or TRBV6-3 to TRBJ2-7, with TRBD2 matching over 15 bases. This CDR3 is 15 amino acids long. Germline lookup yields CDR1 MNHEY and CDR2 SVGEGT. V was clipped by 5 bases and J by 4 bases; unmatched bases: 3. The CDR3 protein is CASSDGLAGGYEQYF. CDR3 coding DNA: TGTGCCAGCAGTGACGGACTAGCGGGAGGGTACGAGCAGTACTTC.

Comment on this clonotype: A much larger clone lies one base from this, so it may be a read error. The rearrangement uses TRBV20-1 and TRBJ2-5; D is uncertain. CDR1 is DFQATT and CDR2 is SNEGSKA in the germline V gene (reference sequence). This CDR3 region has 13 residues. V was clipped by 6 bases and J by 1 base, with 12 bases between them. The CDR3 loop is CSAFLGPQETQYF. CDR3 DNA sequence: TGCAGTGCCTTCCTAGGGCCCCAAGAGACCCAGTACTTC.

This clonotype was counted ten times or more. V usage is TRBV4-2 and J usage is TRBJ2-7; 7 nucleotides agree with TRBD1. J was trimmed by 6 bases and V by 0 bases; bases with no gene match: 5. Germline loops: CDR1 LGHNA, CDR2 YNFKEQ. This CDR3 comprises 14 residues. CDR3 sequence: CASSQDATGVEQYF. CDR3 DNA sequence: TGTGCCAGCAGCCAAGATGCTACAGGGGTCGAGCAGTACTTC.

The rearrangement uses TRBV2 and TRBJ2-2, with D tentatively TRBD1 (6 bases). The CDR3 is made up of 16 amino acids. V lost 5 bases to trimming and J lost 1 base, with 14 bases between them. CDR1 and CDR2 (germline): SNHLY, FYNNEI. The CDR3 nucleotides are TGTGCCAGCAGTCTTCAGGGACACCTGAACACCGGGGAGCTGTTTTTT. It yields the protein CASSLQGHLNTGELFF.

This clonotype was detected only once. Being one base from a much bigger clone, this may be a read error. V is TRBV3-1 and J is TRBJ2-7; no firm D call. The CDR3 totals 9 residues. Germline CDR1 reads LGHDT; CDR2 reads YNNKEL (reference sequence). DNA for the CDR3: TGTGCCGGGGTCTACGAGCAGTGCTTC. It is translated as CAGVYEQCF.

Ten or more counts support this clonotype. The chain couples TRBV28 to TRBJ2-7; possibly TRBD1 or TRBD2 for D (5 bases each). Trimming removed 3 bases at V and 4 bases at J, with 19 bases between. The length of the CDR3 is 16 residues. Germline V gives CDR1 MDHEN, CDR2 SYDVKM. CDR3 region: CASSFPGTEELYEQYF. CDR3 DNA: TGTGCCAGCAGTTTCCCCGGGACCGAGGAACTTTACGAGCAGTACTTC.

This clonotype turned up a few times. This chain joins TRBV6-2 or TRBV6-3 and TRBJ2-7; TRBD1 aligns across 7 bases. Germline V gene data show CDR1 as MNHEY and CDR2 as SVGEGT. The CDR3 length is 14 residues. Trimming removed 7 bases from V and 2 bases from J; junction bases left unmatched: 8. As DNA, the CDR3 is TGTGCCAGCATCCCCCGGGACAGCACCTACGAGCAGTACTTC. This gives the protein CASIPRDSTYEQYF.

This clonotype was observed at least ten times. J is TRBJ2-2 and V is TRBV11-2; 10 nucleotides line up with TRBD1. The CDR3 runs 16 residues. V was clipped by 2 bases and J by 5 bases; unmatched bases: 5. Germline V gives CDR1 SGHAT, CDR2 FQNNGV. DNA for the CDR3: TGTGCCAGCAGCTTACCCCGGACAGGGGGGACCGGGGAGCTGTTTTTT. Residues: CASSLPRTGGTGELFF.

This clonotype occurred a few times. The chain couples TRBV10-3 to TRBJ2-7, with D perhaps given as TRBD1 or TRBD2 (5 bases each). The V gene lost 2 bases and the J gene lost 6 bases, with 11 bases spanning the gap. The CDR3 is made up of 13 amino acids. Germline V lookup: CDR1 ENHRY, CDR2 SYGVKD. The CDR3 DNA is TGTGCCATCAGTGAGCCGGCAGGGACCGAGCAGTACTTC. Translated, it gives CAISEPAGTEQYF.

Concerning this clonotype itself: A read error may explain this, as a much larger clone is one base away. Because the CDR3 is missing its conserved closing phenylalanine or tryptophan, this is likely a read error. J is TRBJ2-1 and V is TRBV24-1; no clear D. In germline, CDR1 is KGHDR, CDR2 SFDVKD. The CDR3 sequence is 14 residues long. Between the trimmed V and J ends, which lost 6 bases and 4 bases, there was a span of 12 bases. CDR3 protein: CATSSAEPYNEQFS. The CDR3 nucleotides are TGTGCCACCAGTAGTGCAGAGCCGTACAATGAGCAGTTCTCC.

With regard to this clonotype: A much larger clonotype is one base distant, so this may be a read error. This sequence joins TRBV6-2 or TRBV6-3 and TRBJ2-5, with D hard to call. The V and J ends lost 5 bases and 2 bases respectively, with 12 bases between them. The CDR3 covers 14 residues. CDR1 MNHEY and CDR2 SVGEGT come from the germline V gene. The CDR3 spells CASSQTGEQETQYF. CDR3 coding DNA: TGTGCCAGCAGTCAGACTGGGGAACAAGAGACCCAGTACTTC.

This clonotype was counted many times. The genes are TRBV13 and TRBJ2-3; D gene ambiguous. V gave up 5 bases and J gave up 6 bases, with 12 bases separating them. The CDR3 is 13 residues long. Germline V CDR1 and CDR2: PRHDT, FYEKMQ (reference sequence). The CDR3 loop is CASSPDQDDTQYF. The DNA for the CDR3 is TGTGCCAGCAGCCCAGACCAAGACGATACGCAGTATTTT.

About this clonotype: Since a much larger clone is just one base distant, this may be a read error. The rearrangement links TRBV20-1 to TRBJ2-7; no reliable D call. The germline gives CDR1 DFQATT, CDR2 SNEGSKA (reference sequence). This CDR3 spans 14 amino acids. The V gene lost 0 bases and the J gene lost 3 bases, with 12 bases spanning the gap. CDR3 sequence reads: CSARDIQSDYEQYF. The CDR3 bases are TGCAGTGCTAGAGATATTCAGAGTGACTACGAGCAGTACTTC.

This clonotype was seen only a few times. J is TRBJ1-1 and V is TRBV28; TRBD1 matches 8 bases. With 5 bases clipped from V and 3 bases from J, the junction kept 8 bases outside the gene matches. The CDR3 sequence is 15 residues long. The germline V gene has CDR1 MDHEN and CDR2 SYDVKM. In DNA, the CDR3 is TGTGCCAGCAGTAAGGACAGGGTAGGACACACTGAAGCTTTCTTT. Residues: CASSKDRVGHTEAFF.

This clonotype was seen many times. This sequence joins TRBV6-1 and TRBJ2-1; a weak D match, TRBD1 (7 bases). Germline loops: CDR1 MNHNS, CDR2 SASEGT. The germline V and J ends were trimmed by 5 bases and 6 bases, with 23 bases remaining between them. The CDR3 is 17 amino acids. CDR3 DNA: TGTGCCAGCAGTTACAGGGTAGGGAGGAGGACAGGCAATGAGCAGTTCTTC. It yields the protein CASSYRVGRRTGNEQFF.

This clonotype came up many times. V is TRBV12-3 or TRBV12-4 and J is TRBJ2-2; D could derive from TRBD1 or TRBD2 (5 bases each). This CDR3 spans 13 amino acids. The V end was cut by 4 bases, the J end by 6 bases, with 9 bases between. CDR3 bases: TGTGCCAGCAGTTATGTGGGACCCGGGGAGCTGTTTTTT. Encoded protein: CASSYVGPGELFF.

The chain carries TRBV27 and TRBJ2-5, with 7 bases that match TRBD1. The trim removed 3 bases at V and 4 bases at J, leaving 8 bases unmatched. The germline V gene has CDR1 MNHEY and CDR2 SMNVEV (reference sequence). The CDR3 loop spans 15 amino acids. The CDR3 coding sequence is TGTGCCAGCAGTTTTGGGACAGCAGTTGTAGAGACCCAGTACTTC. Protein sequence: CASSFGTAVVETQYF.

The CDR3 DNA sequence: TGTGCCAGCAGCTCCCTGAGGGGGCTGAGCACAGATACGCAGTATTTT. It encodes CASSSLRGLSTDTQYF. The gene calls are TRBV13 and TRBJ2-3; 7 positions match TRBD1. The V gene end was trimmed by 4 bases and the J gene end by 0 bases; junction bases not matched to a gene: 7. There are 16 residues in the CDR3. The germline V gene encodes CDR1 PRHDT and CDR2 FYEKMQ (reference sequence).

This clonotype was picked up a small number of times. The chain couples TRBV15 to TRBJ1-1; D is ambiguous. CDR1 is LNHNV, CDR2 YYDKDF, per germline (reference sequence). CDR3 length: 14 residues. With 0 bases removed from V and 3 bases from J, the gap between germline ends came to 8 bases. This chain's CDR3 is CATSRDLWDTEAFF. Written as DNA, the CDR3 is TGTGCCACCAGCAGAGATTTATGGGACACTGAAGCTTTCTTT.

Many counts were recorded for this clonotype. CDR3 sequence (DNA): TGTGCCTGGAACAAAGCGCTAGCGGGAATCGCAGATACGCAGTATTTT. This gives the protein CAWNKALAGIADTQYF. This sequence joins TRBV30 and TRBJ2-3; 9 nucleotides agree with TRBD2. The ends lost 4 bases at V and 4 bases at J; junction bases unmatched: 12. This CDR3 spans 16 amino acids. CDR1 and CDR2 (germline): GTSNPN, SVGIG (reference sequence).

Comments on this clonotype: This may be a read error: a much more frequent sequence differs by one nucleotide. V and J are TRBV7-3 and TRBJ2-2, with D tentatively TRBD2 (6 bases). Germline CDR1 reads SGHTA; CDR2 reads FQGTGA. There are 14 residues in the CDR3. This CDR3 reads CASSPTGVAGKLFF. The CDR3 bases are TGTGCCAGCAGCCCGACGGGAGTGGCCGGGAAGCTGTTTTTT.

In its sample, this clonotype was seen many times. The chain recombines TRBV7-2 with TRBJ2-7, with D tentatively TRBD2 (6 bases). In germline, CDR1 is SGHTA, CDR2 FQGNSA. There are 14 residues in the CDR3. Trimming shortened V by 3 bases and J by 4 bases, and 13 bases separated the two germline ends. The CDR3 is CASSLEGLSYEQYF. In nucleotides, the CDR3 is TGTGCCAGCAGCTTGGAGGGATTGTCGTACGAGCAGTACTTC.

This clonotype was counted ten times or more. The chain recombines TRBV7-2 with TRBJ2-4; a possible D gene is TRBD2 (6 bases). V lost 0 bases and J lost 10, with 13 bases in between. The CDR3 is 14 amino acids. Germline-derived CDR1 and CDR2 are SGHTA and FQGNSA. CDR3 nucleotides: TGTGCCAGCAGCTTAGCGCGGGCCGGAGGGATTCAGTACTTC. This gives the protein CASSLARAGGIQYF.

This clonotype came up once. This may be a read error: a much more frequent sequence differs by one nucleotide. This chain connects TRBV7-6 to TRBJ2-2; D ambiguous. CDR1 and CDR2 (germline): SGHVS, FNYEAQ. The V gene lost 5 bases and the J gene lost 7 bases, with 17 bases spanning the gap. The CDR3 covers 15 residues. The CDR3, as DNA: TGTGCCAGCAGCCCCCCCGGGCCGAAGGGCGGGGAGCTGTTTTTT. This sequence encodes CASSPPGPKGGELFF.